This paragraph reports one T cell receptor (beta chain). The antigen is undetermined. The data were taken from a study of blood T cells in healthy people across ages. Roughly 9.5 milliliters of peripheral blood were drawn from each donor into EDTA-treated tubes. Findings and limits, study-wide: Compared with aged donors, long-lived donors showed fewer expanded clones, suggesting selection. Observed TCR beta diversity showed a strong correlation with the percentage of naive T cells as measured by flow cytometry. The donors' CMV status was not determined, possibly confounding changes in expanded clonotypes.

A second PCR of 7 to 11 cycles used a sample-barcoded 5' primer and a J-beta primer mix. TCRdb fed the 5' RACE reads into MiXCR, producing one record per CDR3 protein. The sample includes 1.5 million to 1.8 million distinct CDR3 sequences, around 40% of them seen just once. Looked up from germline, CDR1 is SGHRS and CDR2 is YFSETQ. CDR3 length equals 15 residues. Sequencing input: blood. The sequence derives from a woman aged 18-29 years in good health. The rearrangement joins TRBV5-1 to TRBJ2-1; D tentatively reads TRBD1 or TRBD2 (7 bases each). Near its end, the DNA agrees better with TRBJ2-7, so the J call may be wrong. The CDR3 reads CASSSGGQAYNEQYF. The CDR3 DNA reads TGCGCCAGCAGCTCGGGAGGACAGGCTTACAATGAGCAGTACTTC.